The 12 T cell receptor beta chains reported below all come from one sample, sequenced in a study of shared clonotypes between healthy human individuals. The data were produced by immunoSEQ multiplex PCR, yet TCRdb's version contains in-frame clones alone and is incomplete. The sample lists around 2.3 million clones, approximately 96% occurring once. Sequencing used naive CD4+ T cells sorted from blood. Documented subset: CD45RA+ positively selected. Every receptor here comes from a man aged 18 to 29 in good health.

V usage is TRBV19 and J usage is TRBJ1-1, with a weak D call TRBD1 (6 bases). Trimming pared 3 bases from V and 3 bases from J, leaving 8 bases between. In germline, CDR1 is LNHDA, CDR2 SQIVND (reference sequence). The length of the CDR3 is 13 residues. CDR3 region: CASSMSGDTEAFF. CDR3 in DNA: TGTGCCAGTAGTATGTCAGGGGACACTGAAGCTTTCTTT.

J is TRBJ2-7 and V is TRBV11-3, with D possibly being TRBD2 (5 bases). From germline, CDR1 is SGHNT and CDR2 YENEEA. CDR3 length: 11 residues. With 5 bases removed from V and 9 bases from J, the gap between germline ends came to 11 bases. The CDR3 nucleotides are TGTGCCAGCAGCGATGATGGAGGGCAGTACTTC. Translated: CASSDDGGQYF.

CDR3 residues: CASSFMTSGTDTQYF. The CDR3 coding sequence is TGTGCCAGCAGCTTCATGACTAGCGGGACAGATACGCAGTATTTT. The V call is TRBV5-6, the J call TRBJ2-3; 10 bases agree with TRBD2. CDR3 size: 15 residues. Trimming cost V 2 bases and J 3 bases; bases outside gene matches: 3. Looked up from germline, CDR1 is SGHDT and CDR2 is YYEEEE.

V is TRBV10-3 and J is TRBJ1-6, with D hard to call. V lost 2 bases to trimming and J lost 9 bases, with 14 bases between them. The germline gives CDR1 ENHRY, CDR2 SYGVKD. This CDR3 contains 15 residues. CDR3 in amino acids: CAISEGPREGSPLHF. The CDR3 nucleotides read TGTGCCATCAGTGAGGGCCCCCGAGAAGGTTCACCCCTCCACTTT.

The V gene is TRBV29-1, the J gene TRBJ1-2, with no clear D. Trimming took off 4 bases at V and 2 bases at J, with 8 bases between the two ends. The CDR3 spans 12 residues. In germline, CDR1 is SQVTM, CDR2 ANQGSEA. This chain's CDR3 is CSVGSPNYGYTF. Written as DNA, the CDR3 is TGCAGCGTTGGGTCCCCGAACTATGGCTACACCTTC.

The rearrangement uses TRBV2 and TRBJ2-2; D may be TRBD2 (5 bases). CDR3 length equals 13 residues. V dropped 6 bases and J dropped 6 bases, with 11 bases sitting between them. CDR1 is SNHLY, CDR2 FYNNEI, per germline. This chain's CDR3 is CASSQVEAGELFF. The CDR3 DNA sequence: TGTGCCAGCAGCCAGGTGGAGGCCGGGGAGCTGTTTTTT.

This clone has only a few counts. J is TRBJ1-6 and V is TRBV30; 7 bases align to TRBD1. The CDR3 totals 15 residues. The junction had 9 bases not matched to a gene; V was cut back by 0 bases and J by 10 bases. Germline assignment: CDR1 GTSNPN and CDR2 SVGIG (reference sequence). The CDR3, as DNA: TGTGCCTGGAGTGTCGTGGGGACAGTCGACTCACCCCTCCACTTT. Encoded protein: CAWSVVGTVDSPLHF.

V gene TRBV2 combines with J gene TRBJ2-7, with 10 positions matching TRBD1. The germline V gene encodes CDR1 SNHLY and CDR2 FYNNEI. V gave up 6 bases and J gave up 3 bases; unmatched junction bases: 8. This CDR3 region has 15 residues. CDR3 in amino acids: CASRPGTGASYEQYF. The CDR3 DNA sequence: TGTGCCAGCAGGCCCGGGACAGGGGCTAGCTACGAGCAGTACTTC.

The V gene is TRBV28, the J gene TRBJ1-5; 8 nucleotides agree with TRBD1. With 6 bases clipped from V and 2 bases from J, the junction kept 6 bases outside the gene matches. The CDR3 is 15 amino acids. Germline V gene sequence: CDR1 MDHEN, CDR2 SYDVKM. In DNA, the CDR3 is TGTGCCAGCAGCCGGACAGGGTTTGGCAATCAGCCCCAGCATTTT. It yields the protein CASSRTGFGNQPQHF.

The chain uses TRBV30 and TRBJ2-4, with 10 bases lining up with TRBD2. The V gene's germline CDR1 is GTSNPN and CDR2 SVGIG (reference sequence). The length of the CDR3 is 16 residues. V shed 2 bases, J shed 8 bases, and the junction held 12 bases outside the gene matches. The CDR3 region has the DNA TGTGCCTGGAGTTTCCGGGGTAGCGGGAGGAGGGACATTCAGTACTTC. It yields the protein CAWSFRGSGRRDIQYF. The full variable domain, in which reference TRBV30 and TRBJ2-4 provide the parts outside the CDR3, is SQTIHQWPATLVQPVGSPLSLECTVEGTSNPNLYWYRQAAGRGLQLLFYSVGIGQISSEVPQNLSASRPQDRQFILSSKKLLLSDSGFYLCAWSFRGSGRRDIQYFGAGTRLSVL.

The rearrangement joins TRBV25-1 to TRBJ1-1; the D is unclear. The length of the CDR3 is 15 residues. Germline assignment: CDR1 MGHDK and CDR2 SYGVNS. Trimming shortened V by 4 bases and J by 5 bases, and 17 bases separated the two germline ends. This chain's CDR3 is CASSGAQKGDTEAFF. The CDR3 coding sequence is TGTGCCAGCAGTGGGGCACAGAAGGGTGATACTGAAGCTTTCTTT.

The J gene is TRBJ2-5, the V gene TRBV9, with D perhaps given as TRBD1 or TRBD2 (5 bases each). The V end lost 0 bases, the J end lost 4 bases, and 10 bases lay between the germline ends. Germline-derived CDR1 and CDR2 are SGDLS and YYNGEE. The CDR3 totals 14 residues. The CDR3 DNA reads TGTGCCAGCAGCGTAGGGCAGGGAGTAGAGACCCAGTACTTC. Protein product: CASSVGQGVETQYF. The whole variable domain, remainder taken from reference TRBV9 and TRBJ2-5, is DSGVTQTPKHLITATGQRVTLRCSPRSGDLSVYWYQQSLDQGLQFLIQYYNGEERAKGNILERFSAQQFPDLHSELNLSSLELGDSALYFCASSVGQGVETQYFGPGTRLLVL.